This T cell receptor beta chain came from a study of radiation and T cells in renal cell carcinoma. The V end was cut by 10 bases, the J end by 9 bases, with 22 bases between. In germline, CDR1 is MNHNS, CDR2 SASEGT. This CDR3 has 15 amino acids. Findings of the study overall: In blood, top tumor clones expanded by 2 weeks, shrinking by 4. Without pretreatment biopsies, baseline tumor clonotype presence was undetermined.

On this clone: Its matching antigen is unknown.

The time point denotes: baseline pretreatment blood. Sample treatment: 15 Gy SBRT to primary tumor, nephrectomy 4 weeks later. Radiation-treated patients gave blood at baseline, week 2 and week 4. The tumor was a clear cell renal cell carcinoma. The method was immunoSEQ multiplex PCR; TCRdb's version includes in-frame clones alone and lacks a portion of them. The sample holds approximately 120,000 clones, approximately 80% seen once. This specimen was blood, taken from a patient whose treatment included radiotherapy and nephrectomy. V and J are TRBV6-1 and TRBJ1-6, with D possibly being TRBD1 (6 bases). This receptor was taken from an older woman with renal cell carcinoma. The CDR3 spells CATFPSRTVSSPLHF. The CDR3 DNA reads TGTGCCACCTTCCCAAGTCGGACAGTTTCTTCACCCCTCCACTTT.